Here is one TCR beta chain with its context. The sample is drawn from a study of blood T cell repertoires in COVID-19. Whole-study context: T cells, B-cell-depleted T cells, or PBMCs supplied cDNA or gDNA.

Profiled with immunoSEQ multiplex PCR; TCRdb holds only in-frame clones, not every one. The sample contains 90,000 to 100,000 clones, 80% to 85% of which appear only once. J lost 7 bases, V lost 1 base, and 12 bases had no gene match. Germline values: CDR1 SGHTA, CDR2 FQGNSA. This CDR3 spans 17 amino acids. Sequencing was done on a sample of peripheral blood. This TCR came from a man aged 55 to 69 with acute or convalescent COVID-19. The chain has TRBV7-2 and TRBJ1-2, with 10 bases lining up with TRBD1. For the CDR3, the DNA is TGTGCCAGCAGCTTAGATCCTGGGACAGGGGTTATCAGTGGCTACACCTTC. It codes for CASSLDPGTGVISGYTF.